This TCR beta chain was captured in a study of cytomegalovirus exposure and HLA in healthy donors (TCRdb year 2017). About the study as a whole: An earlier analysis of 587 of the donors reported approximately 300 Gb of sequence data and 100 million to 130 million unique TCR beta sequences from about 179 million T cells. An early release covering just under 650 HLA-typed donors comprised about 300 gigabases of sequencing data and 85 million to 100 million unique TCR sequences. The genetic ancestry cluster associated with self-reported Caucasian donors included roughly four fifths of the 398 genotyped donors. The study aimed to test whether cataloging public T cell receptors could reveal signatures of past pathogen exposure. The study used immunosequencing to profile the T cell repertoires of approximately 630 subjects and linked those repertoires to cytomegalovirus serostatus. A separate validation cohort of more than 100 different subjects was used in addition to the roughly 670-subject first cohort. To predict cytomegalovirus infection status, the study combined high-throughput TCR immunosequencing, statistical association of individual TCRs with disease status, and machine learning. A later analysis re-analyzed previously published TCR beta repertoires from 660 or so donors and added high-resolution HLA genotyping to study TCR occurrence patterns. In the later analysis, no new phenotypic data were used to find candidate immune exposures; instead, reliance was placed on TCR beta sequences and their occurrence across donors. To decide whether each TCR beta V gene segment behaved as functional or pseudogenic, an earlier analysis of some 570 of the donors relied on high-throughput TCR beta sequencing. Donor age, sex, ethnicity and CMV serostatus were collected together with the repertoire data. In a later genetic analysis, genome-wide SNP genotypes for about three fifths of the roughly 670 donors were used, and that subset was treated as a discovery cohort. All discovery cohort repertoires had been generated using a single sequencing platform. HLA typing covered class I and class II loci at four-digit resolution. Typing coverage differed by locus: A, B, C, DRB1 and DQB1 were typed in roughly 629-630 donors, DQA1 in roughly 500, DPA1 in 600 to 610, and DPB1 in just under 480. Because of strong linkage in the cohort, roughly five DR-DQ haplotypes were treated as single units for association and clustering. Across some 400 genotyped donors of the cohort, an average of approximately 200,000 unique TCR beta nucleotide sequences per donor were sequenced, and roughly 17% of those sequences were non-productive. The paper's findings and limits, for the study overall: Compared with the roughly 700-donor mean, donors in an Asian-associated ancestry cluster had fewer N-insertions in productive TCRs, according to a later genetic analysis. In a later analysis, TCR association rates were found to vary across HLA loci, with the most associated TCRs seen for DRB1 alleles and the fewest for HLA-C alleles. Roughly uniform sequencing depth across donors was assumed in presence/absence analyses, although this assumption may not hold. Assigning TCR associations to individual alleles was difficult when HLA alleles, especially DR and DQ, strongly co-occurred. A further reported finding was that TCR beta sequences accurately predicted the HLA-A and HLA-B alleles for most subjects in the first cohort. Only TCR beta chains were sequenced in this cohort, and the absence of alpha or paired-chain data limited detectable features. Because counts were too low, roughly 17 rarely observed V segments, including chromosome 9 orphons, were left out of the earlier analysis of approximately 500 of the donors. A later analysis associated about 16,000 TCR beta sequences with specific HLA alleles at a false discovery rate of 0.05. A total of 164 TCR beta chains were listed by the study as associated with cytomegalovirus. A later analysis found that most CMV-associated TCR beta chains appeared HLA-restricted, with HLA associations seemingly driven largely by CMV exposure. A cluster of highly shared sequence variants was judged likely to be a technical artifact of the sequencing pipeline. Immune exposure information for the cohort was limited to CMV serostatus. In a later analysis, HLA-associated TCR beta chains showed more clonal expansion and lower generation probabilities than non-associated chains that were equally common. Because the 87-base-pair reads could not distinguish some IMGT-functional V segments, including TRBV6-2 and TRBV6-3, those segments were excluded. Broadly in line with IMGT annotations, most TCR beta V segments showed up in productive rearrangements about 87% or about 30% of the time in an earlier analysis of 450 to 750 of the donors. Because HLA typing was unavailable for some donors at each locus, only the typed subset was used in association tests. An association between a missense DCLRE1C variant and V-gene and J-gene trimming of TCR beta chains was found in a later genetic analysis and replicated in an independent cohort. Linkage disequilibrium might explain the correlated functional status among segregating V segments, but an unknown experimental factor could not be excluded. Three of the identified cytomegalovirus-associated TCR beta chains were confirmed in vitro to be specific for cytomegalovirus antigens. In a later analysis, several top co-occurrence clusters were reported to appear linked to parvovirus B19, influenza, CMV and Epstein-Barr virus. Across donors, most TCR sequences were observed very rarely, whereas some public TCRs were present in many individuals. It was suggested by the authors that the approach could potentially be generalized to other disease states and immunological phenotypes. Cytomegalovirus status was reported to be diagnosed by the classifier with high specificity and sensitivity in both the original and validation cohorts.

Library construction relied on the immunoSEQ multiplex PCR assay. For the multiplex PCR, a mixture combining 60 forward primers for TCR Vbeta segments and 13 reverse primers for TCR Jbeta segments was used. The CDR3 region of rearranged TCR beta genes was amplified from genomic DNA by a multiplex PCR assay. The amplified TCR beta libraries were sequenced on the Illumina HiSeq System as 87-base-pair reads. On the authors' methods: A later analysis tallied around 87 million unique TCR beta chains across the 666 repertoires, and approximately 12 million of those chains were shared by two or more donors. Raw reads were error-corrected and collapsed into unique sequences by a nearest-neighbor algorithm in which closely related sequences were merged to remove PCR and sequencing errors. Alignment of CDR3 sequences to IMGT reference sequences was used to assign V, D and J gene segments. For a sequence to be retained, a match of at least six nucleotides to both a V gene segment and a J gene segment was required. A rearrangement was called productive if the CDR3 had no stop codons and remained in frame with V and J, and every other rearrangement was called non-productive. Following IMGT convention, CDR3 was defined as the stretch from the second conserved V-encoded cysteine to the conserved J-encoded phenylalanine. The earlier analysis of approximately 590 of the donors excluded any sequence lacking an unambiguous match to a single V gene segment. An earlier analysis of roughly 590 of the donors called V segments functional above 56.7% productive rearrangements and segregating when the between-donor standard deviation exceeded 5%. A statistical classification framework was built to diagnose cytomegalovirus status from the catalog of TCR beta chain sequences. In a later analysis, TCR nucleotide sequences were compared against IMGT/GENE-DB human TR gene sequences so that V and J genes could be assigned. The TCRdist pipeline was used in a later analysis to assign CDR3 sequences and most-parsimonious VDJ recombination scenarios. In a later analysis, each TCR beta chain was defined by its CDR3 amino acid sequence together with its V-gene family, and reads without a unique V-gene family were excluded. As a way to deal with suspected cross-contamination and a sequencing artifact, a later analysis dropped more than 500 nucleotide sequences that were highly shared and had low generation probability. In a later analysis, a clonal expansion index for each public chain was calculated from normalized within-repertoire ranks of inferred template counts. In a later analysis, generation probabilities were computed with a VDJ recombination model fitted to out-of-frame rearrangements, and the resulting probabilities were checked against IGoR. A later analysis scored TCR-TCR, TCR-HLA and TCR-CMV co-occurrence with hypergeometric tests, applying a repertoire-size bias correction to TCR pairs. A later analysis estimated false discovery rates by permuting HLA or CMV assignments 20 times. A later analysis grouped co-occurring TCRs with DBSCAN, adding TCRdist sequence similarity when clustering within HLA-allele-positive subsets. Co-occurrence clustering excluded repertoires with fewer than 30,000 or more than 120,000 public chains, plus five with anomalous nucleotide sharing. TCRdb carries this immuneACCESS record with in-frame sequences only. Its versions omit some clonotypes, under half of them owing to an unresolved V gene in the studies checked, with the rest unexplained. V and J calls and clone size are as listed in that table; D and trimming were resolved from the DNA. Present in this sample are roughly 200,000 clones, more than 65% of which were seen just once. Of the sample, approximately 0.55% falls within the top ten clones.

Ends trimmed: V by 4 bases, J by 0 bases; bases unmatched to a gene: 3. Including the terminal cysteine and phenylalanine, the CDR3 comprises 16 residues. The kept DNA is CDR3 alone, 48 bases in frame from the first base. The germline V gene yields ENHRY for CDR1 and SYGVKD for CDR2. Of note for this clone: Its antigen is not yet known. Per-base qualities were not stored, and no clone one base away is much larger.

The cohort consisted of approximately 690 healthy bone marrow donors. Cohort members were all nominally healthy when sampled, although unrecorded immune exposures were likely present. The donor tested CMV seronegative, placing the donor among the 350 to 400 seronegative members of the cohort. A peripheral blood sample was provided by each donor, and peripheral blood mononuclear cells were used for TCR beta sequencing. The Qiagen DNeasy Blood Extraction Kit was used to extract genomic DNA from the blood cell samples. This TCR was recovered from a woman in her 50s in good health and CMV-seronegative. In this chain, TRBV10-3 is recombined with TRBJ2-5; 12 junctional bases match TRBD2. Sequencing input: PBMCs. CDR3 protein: CAISGTSGGHQETQYF. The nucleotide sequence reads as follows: TGTGCCATCAGTGGAACTAGCGGGGGGCACCAAGAGACCCAGTACTTC.